A single sample is the source of the 27 T cell receptor beta chains below, sequenced in a study of blood T cell repertoires in COVID-19. The assay was immunoSEQ multiplex PCR, and TCRdb's table has in-frame clones only and misses some. The sample has fewer than 350,000 clones, around 86% seen once. Sequenced material: PBMCs or T cells enriched from blood (not recorded which). These receptors were obtained from a woman aged 40 to 50 with acute COVID-19.

This sequence joins TRBV6-4 and TRBJ2-7, with a tentative D call TRBD1 (7 bases). The germline V gene has CDR1 MRHNA and CDR2 SNTAGT. This CDR3 is built from 17 residues. V lost 4 bases to trimming and J lost 3 bases, with 22 bases between them. CDR3: CASSARGAEEPNYEQYF. CDR3 nucleotides: TGTGCCAGCAGTGCCAGGGGGGCGGAGGAACCCAACTACGAGCAGTACTTC.

The chain carries TRBV7-9 and TRBJ2-3; D is unresolved. In germline, CDR1 is SEHNR, CDR2 FQNEAQ (reference sequence). The CDR3 is 13 residues long. V dropped 4 bases and J dropped 3 bases, with 8 bases sitting between them. CDR3 bases: TGTGCCAGCAGCTCAGATCCGACAGATACGCAGTATTTT. Residues: CASSSDPTDTQYF.

The chain is built from TRBV27 and TRBJ1-5, with D perhaps matching TRBD1 (6 bases). The germline gives CDR1 MNHEY, CDR2 SMNVEV (reference sequence). Deletions cut 2 bases from V and 3 bases from J, with 14 bases between. This CDR3 contains 16 residues. The CDR3 nucleotides are TGTGCCAGCAGTTTAAGCGGACAGAGTTACAATCAGCCCCAGCATTTT. The encoded protein is CASSLSGQSYNQPQHF.

The chain couples TRBV27 to TRBJ2-3; 10 nucleotides align to TRBD2. Germline loops: CDR1 MNHEY, CDR2 SMNVEV (reference sequence). This CDR3 has 17 amino acids. J lost 4 bases, V lost 4 bases, and 11 bases had no gene match. This chain's CDR3 is CASSYRLIAGGADTQYF. Written as DNA, the CDR3 is TGTGCCAGCAGTTACCGCTTAATAGCGGGAGGAGCAGATACGCAGTATTTT.

The J gene is TRBJ2-7, the V gene TRBV28; 9 bases map to TRBD1. V was clipped by 4 bases and J by 0 bases; unmatched bases: 10. The CDR3 consists of 17 residues. The germline V gene has CDR1 MDHEN and CDR2 SYDVKM. The CDR3 nucleotides are TGTGCCAGCAGTTCAAGGGACAGGGCGAAAAGCTCCTACGAGCAGTACTTC. This encodes CASSSRDRAKSSYEQYF.

This clone has only one observation. The V gene is TRBV10-1, the J gene TRBJ2-7, with 12 bases that match TRBD2. With V trimmed by 3 bases and J by 5 bases, 14 bases remained unmatched. CDR1 WNHNN and CDR2 SYGVQD come from the germline V gene (reference sequence). The CDR3 has 18 residues. The CDR3 DNA reads as TGCGCCAGCAGTGACACTAGCGGGAGGAGAATAATAGGGGACGAGCAGTACTTC. Translating it yields CASSDTSGRRIIGDEQYF.

The genes are TRBV5-1 and TRBJ1-2; 9 nucleotides line up with TRBD1. The V segment lost 0 bases and the J segment 6 bases; nucleotides outside the gene matches: 3. Germline V gives CDR1 SGHRS, CDR2 YFSETQ. This CDR3 is 14 amino acids long. The CDR3 sequence is CASSLVTGGDGYTF. CDR3 bases: TGCGCCAGCAGCTTGGTTACAGGGGGCGATGGCTACACCTTC.

This chain links TRBV28 with TRBJ1-5; a weak D match, TRBD1 (5 bases). This CDR3 spans 15 amino acids. Trimming took 4 bases from V and 2 from J, leaving 12 bases between them. The germline V gene has CDR1 MDHEN and CDR2 SYDVKM. CDR3 amino acids: CASSSAGLGNQPQHF. DNA for the CDR3: TGTGCCAGCAGTTCAGCAGGGTTGGGCAATCAGCCCCAGCATTTT.

The chain couples TRBV6-1 to TRBJ1-2; 8 bases map to TRBD1. The CDR3 loop spans 18 amino acids. J lost 4 bases, V lost 4 bases, and 17 bases had no gene match. The V gene's germline CDR1 is MNHNS and CDR2 SASEGT. The CDR3 coding sequence is TGTGCCAGCAGTGCAACCGGGACAGGAGACGCGAGAGCCTATGGCTACACCTTC. Translating gives CASSATGTGDARAYGYTF.

The chain joins TRBV7-2 to TRBJ2-1; TRBD2 matches 12 bases. V shed 1 base, J shed 0 bases, and the junction held 7 bases outside the gene matches. This CDR3 has 19 amino acids. In germline, CDR1 is SGHTA, CDR2 FQGNSA. CDR3 nucleotides: TGTGCCAGCAGCTTAGTGCGGACTAGCGGGGCCCGCTCCTACAATGAGCAGTTCTTC. It translates to CASSLVRTSGARSYNEQFF. Complete variable domain (other parts from reference TRBV7-2 and TRBJ2-1): GAGVSQSPSNKVTEKGKDVELRCDPISGHTALYWYRQSLGQGLEFLIYFQGNSAPDKSGLPSDRFSAERTGGSVSTLTIQRTQQEDSAVYLCASSLVRTSGARSYNEQFFGPGTRLTVL.

This clone was observed a few times. The chain has TRBV4-3 and TRBJ2-5; TRBD2 might be the D (6 bases). The CDR3 runs 17 residues. Per the germline V gene, CDR1 is LGHNA and CDR2 is YSLEER. The ends were cut back, 6 bases at V and 4 bases at J, with 24 bases in the middle. CDR3 bases: TGCGCCAGCAGGCAATCCCACGGGGGAGGTTCGCGAGAGACCCAGTACTTC. Encoded protein: CASRQSHGGGSRETQYF.

This sequence joins TRBV6-5 and TRBJ2-7; 9 bases map to TRBD1. Germline V CDR1 and CDR2: MNHEY, SVGAGI. J was trimmed by 6 bases and V by 6 bases; bases with no gene match: 6. CDR3 length equals 13 residues. The CDR3 DNA reads TGTGCCAGCAGCTCCGTGACAGGGGGCGAGCAGTACTTC. It yields the protein CASSSVTGGEQYF.

The V and J genes are TRBV4-1 and TRBJ1-2; TRBD1 aligns across 9 bases. Looked up from germline, CDR1 is MGHRA and CDR2 is YSYEKL. The CDR3 spans 13 residues. V lost 1 base, J lost 8 bases, and 2 bases stayed unmatched. CDR3 DNA: TGCGCCAGCAGCCAAGGGACAGGGGTAGGCTACACCTTC. Amino acid sequence: CASSQGTGVGYTF.

This clone was found once. This chain links TRBV7-9 with TRBJ1-2, with TRBD1 as a possible D gene (6 bases). V was shortened by 6 bases and J by 6 bases, with 11 bases between the two germline ends. CDR1 SEHNR and CDR2 FQNEAQ come from the germline V gene (reference sequence). The CDR3 has 12 residues. The CDR3 bases are TGTGCCAGCAGTGTAAGGGGGAATGGCTACACCTTC. Translated: CASSVRGNGYTF.

CDR3 DNA sequence: TGTGCCAGCAGCTTGTGGGGGGGCTCCTACAATGAGCAGTTCTTC. It yields the protein CASSLWGGSYNEQFF. The V and J genes are TRBV5-4 and TRBJ2-1; 7 bases line up with TRBD2. The germline V gene encodes CDR1 SGHNT and CDR2 YYREEE (reference sequence). V trimming: 1 base; J trimming: 0 bases; junction bases outside the gene matches: 1. The CDR3 sequence is 15 residues long.

V gene TRBV28 combines with J gene TRBJ2-1, with 14 bases fitting TRBD2. J gave up 9 bases and V 10 bases, and 11 bases lay outside the gene matches. The CDR3 sequence is 15 residues long. Germline CDR1 is MDHEN and CDR2 is SYDVKM. The DNA for the CDR3 is TGTGCCACCAGGCCGGGACTAGCGGGAGTTATTGAGCAGTTCTTC. Translation gives CATRPGLAGVIEQFF.

This chain uses TRBV14 with TRBJ1-2, with D uncertain. Germline V CDR1 and CDR2: SGHDN, FVKESK. The V end was cut by 0 bases, the J end by 8 bases, with 16 bases between. CDR3 size: 15 residues. CDR3 nucleotides: TGTGCCAGCAGCCAAGATGCTCGAGGGTCGAGGGGCTACACCTTC. Translation gives CASSQDARGSRGYTF.

The chain couples TRBV6-5 to TRBJ1-2; TRBD1 aligns across 12 bases. J lost 6 bases, V lost 6 bases, and 8 bases had no gene match. Germline lookup yields CDR1 MNHEY and CDR2 SVGAGI. This CDR3 has 15 residues. CDR3 sequence (DNA): TGTGCCAGCAGCCTCGCCGGGACAGGGGGCAATGGCTACACCTTC. It encodes CASSLAGTGGNGYTF.

CDR3 region: CASSYDGRGNEKLFF. As DNA, the CDR3 is TGTGCCAGCAGCTACGACGGGCGGGGTAATGAAAAACTGTTTTTT. The chain combines TRBV5-4 with TRBJ1-4; the D is unclear. CDR1 is SGHNT and CDR2 is YYREEE in the germline V gene (reference sequence). CDR3 size: 15 residues. Trimming stripped 3 bases from V and 4 bases from J, with 13 bases between.

The sample holds one count of this clone. This chain joins TRBV9 and TRBJ2-2, with D hard to call. Trimming cost V 3 bases and J 7 bases, with 7 bases left between them. Germline V gene lookup returns CDR1 SGDLS and CDR2 YYNGEE. The length of the CDR3 is 12 residues. CDR3 region: CASSASVGELFF. The DNA of the CDR3 is TGTGCCAGCAGCGCAAGCGTCGGGGAGCTGTTTTTT.

J is TRBJ2-1 and V is TRBV11-3, with 10 bases lining up with TRBD2. The V and J ends lost 5 bases and 6 bases, in that order; junction bases with no gene match: 10. CDR1 and CDR2 from the germline V gene are SGHNT and YENEEA. This CDR3 spans 16 amino acids. CDR3 nucleotides: TGTGCCAGCAGCCCAAGACTAGCGGGCGAGACCAATGAGCAGTTCTTC. This sequence encodes CASSPRLAGETNEQFF.

The chain employs TRBV19 and TRBJ1-5; D perhaps matches TRBD1 (5 bases). Per germline, CDR1 LNHDA and CDR2 SQIVND (reference sequence). Trimming stripped 7 bases from V and 2 bases from J, with 18 bases between. There are 16 residues in the CDR3. The CDR3 DNA reads as TGTGCCAGTATACCTATCGGGGGATCCGGCAATCAGCCCCAGCATTTT. It specifies CASIPIGGSGNQPQHF.

The rearrangement links TRBV2 to TRBJ1-5, with D possibly being TRBD1 (5 bases). V was clipped by 4 bases and J by 6 bases, with 22 bases between them. The germline V gene has CDR1 SNHLY and CDR2 FYNNEI. The CDR3 is made up of 17 amino acids. The CDR3 sequence is CASSGPPGLPNGQPQHF. The CDR3 DNA is TGTGCCAGCAGTGGGCCTCCGGGACTCCCAAACGGTCAGCCCCAGCATTTT.

The V and J genes are TRBV5-1 and TRBJ2-3; D might be TRBD2 (6 bases). V was cut by 2 bases and J by 4 bases, with 23 bases left in between. The CDR3 spans 18 residues. Germline assignment: CDR1 SGHRS and CDR2 YFSETQ. The CDR3 DNA reads as TGCGCCAGCAGCTTACGAATGGTAGCGGTTTTTCTCCCAGATACGCAGTATTTT. Amino acids: CASSLRMVAVFLPDTQYF.

V is TRBV10-3 and J is TRBJ1-1, with TRBD1 as a possible D gene (6 bases). The germline CDR1 and CDR2 sequences are ENHRY and SYGVKD. V lost 6 bases and J 0 bases, leaving 11 bases between the germline ends. The CDR3 loop spans 14 amino acids. For the CDR3, the DNA is TGTGCCATCAGGGAGGGACACATGAACACTGAAGCTTTCTTT. Residues: CAIREGHMNTEAFF.

The gene calls are TRBV18 and TRBJ1-3; tentative D call: TRBD1 (5 bases). The germline V and J ends were trimmed by 3 bases and 0 bases, with 18 bases remaining between them. The CDR3 contains 18 residues. Germline V gives CDR1 KGHSH, CDR2 LQKENI. The CDR3 here is CASSPPERQFISGNTIYF. In nucleotides, the CDR3 is TGTGCCAGCTCACCCCCCGAAAGACAGTTCATCTCTGGAAACACCATATATTTT.

The genes are TRBV7-2 and TRBJ1-5; 7 bases line up with TRBD1. This CDR3 has 14 amino acids. Trimming removed 6 bases from V and 3 bases from J; junction bases left unmatched: 5. Germline values: CDR1 SGHTA, CDR2 FQGNSA. The CDR3 bases are TGTGCCAGCAGGTACGGGACAGCCAATCAGCCCCAGCATTTT. The encoded protein is CASRYGTANQPQHF.